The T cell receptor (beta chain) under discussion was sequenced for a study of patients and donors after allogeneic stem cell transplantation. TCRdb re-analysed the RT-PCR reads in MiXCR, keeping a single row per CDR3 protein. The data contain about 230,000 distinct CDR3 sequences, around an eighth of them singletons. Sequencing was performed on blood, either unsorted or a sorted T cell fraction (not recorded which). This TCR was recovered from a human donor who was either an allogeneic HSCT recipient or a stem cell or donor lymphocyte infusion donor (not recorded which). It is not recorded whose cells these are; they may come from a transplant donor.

The CDR3 loop is CAWRGQGITATEAFF. Here the CDR3 DNA reads TGTGCCTGGAGGGGACAGGGGATTACGGCCACTGAAGCTTTCTTT. This chain joins TRBV30 and TRBJ1-1; 10 bases agree with TRBD1. CDR3 length: 15 residues. Germline trimming cut 3 bases from V and 4 bases from J; bases unmatched to any gene: 8. Germline CDR1 and CDR2: GTSNPN and SVGIG (reference sequence).